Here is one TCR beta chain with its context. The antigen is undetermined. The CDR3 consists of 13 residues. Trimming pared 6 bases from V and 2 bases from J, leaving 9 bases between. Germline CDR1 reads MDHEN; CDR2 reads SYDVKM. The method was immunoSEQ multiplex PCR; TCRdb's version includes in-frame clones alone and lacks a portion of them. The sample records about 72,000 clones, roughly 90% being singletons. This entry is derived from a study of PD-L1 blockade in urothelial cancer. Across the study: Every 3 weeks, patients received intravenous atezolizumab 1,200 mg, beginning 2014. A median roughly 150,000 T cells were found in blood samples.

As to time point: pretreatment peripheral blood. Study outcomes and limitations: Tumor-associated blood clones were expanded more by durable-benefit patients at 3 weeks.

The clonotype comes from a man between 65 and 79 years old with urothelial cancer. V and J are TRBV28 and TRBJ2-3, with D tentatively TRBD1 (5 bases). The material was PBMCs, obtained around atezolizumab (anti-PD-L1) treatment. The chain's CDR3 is CASRAGSTDTQYF. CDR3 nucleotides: TGTGCCAGCAGAGCAGGGTCCACAGATACGCAGTATTTT.